This TCR beta chain was captured by sequencing in a study of blood T cell repertoires in COVID-19. TCRdb's table, derived via immunoSEQ multiplex PCR, lists solely in-frame clones and lacks some. The sample yields about 90,000 clones, approximately 89% seen once. This TCR derives from a man aged 55-75 years with acute or convalescent COVID-19. Sequenced input: peripheral blood.

In nucleotides, the CDR3 is TGTGCCAGCAGCTTAAACGGGGGGAACACCGGGGAGCTGTTTTTT. This gives the protein CASSLNGGNTGELFF. This chain joins TRBV7-3 and TRBJ2-2, with a possible D match to TRBD2 (6 bases). This CDR3 has 15 residues. Trimming stripped 1 base from V and 1 base from J, with 7 bases between. Per germline, CDR1 SGHTA and CDR2 FQGTGA.